The entry that follows covers one T cell receptor beta chain sequence. As processed by the authors: Scientists estimated how many nucleated cells there were by amplifying reference gene primers. Profiling relied on immunoSEQ multiplex PCR, and the TCRdb table lists in-frame clones only, not all of them. Clone size and V and J calls were adopted from that table, with D and trimming inferred from the DNA. Found here are hundreds of thousands of clones, roughly nine tenths of them singletons; the top ten hold 0.72%. This record comes from a study of blood T cell repertoires in COVID-19. Study summary: The cDNA or gDNA used as material had been derived from T cells, B-cell-depleted T cells, or PBMCs.

This clonotype originated in a man aged 35-49 years with acute or convalescent COVID-19. The sample consisted of peripheral blood.

This chain's CDR3 is CASSIWSSGELFF. The CDR3 nucleotides are TGTGCCAGCAGTATATGGAGTAGCGGGGAGCTGTTTTTT. The chain joins TRBV2 to TRBJ2-2; D gene ambiguous. Germline V gene sequence: CDR1 SNHLY, CDR2 FYNNEI. With 5 bases removed from V and 7 bases from J, the gap between germline ends came to 11 bases. This CDR3 region has 13 residues.